This record concerns one T cell receptor beta chain sequence. Generated by immunoSEQ multiplex PCR, the TCRdb table keeps only in-frame clones and is missing some. The table lists over 100,000 clones, around 90% of them singletons. These data belong to a study of control samples from healthy donors and cancer patients. Germline values: CDR1 MDHEN, CDR2 SYDVKM. CDR3 size: 14 residues. V lost 3 bases and J lost 2, with 10 bases in between. The sequence was obtained from a man in his forties or fifties in good health. This chain links TRBV28 with TRBJ1-1, with a tentative D call TRBD1 (6 bases). Specimen: blood. This chain's CDR3 is CASSFGGLNTEAFF. The CDR3 nucleotides are TGTGCCAGCAGTTTTGGGGGGCTAAACACTGAAGCTTTCTTT.